Following are 17 T cell receptor beta chains from one sample sequenced in a study of T cells after posttransplantation cyclophosphamide. Sequenced by immunoSEQ multiplex PCR; TCRdb stores in-frame clones only, minus some. The table records tens of thousands of clones, about 94% of them present only once. The sequenced sample consisted of PBMCs. The origin of the receptors is a woman aged 25 to 45 in good health and a related stem cell transplant donor.

J is TRBJ1-1 and V is TRBV21-1; the DNA was not compared with TRBD1, the D call given in the table. TRBV21-1 is shown as a pseudogene. The CDR3 spans 15 residues. The DNA of the CDR3 is TGTGCCAGCAGCAGACCCACAGGGGGCGTCGCTGAAGCTTTCTTT. It is translated as CASSRPTGGVAEAFF.

The chain joins TRBV27 to TRBJ2-1; D is unclear. The V gene lost 4 bases and the J gene lost 1 base, with 17 bases spanning the gap. The CDR3 sequence is 17 residues long. CDR1 and CDR2 from the germline V gene are MNHEY and SMNVEV (reference sequence). The CDR3 here is CASSSQALSMSYNEQFF. The CDR3, as DNA: TGTGCCAGCAGTTCGCAGGCCCTGAGTATGTCCTACAATGAGCAGTTCTTC.

The chain employs TRBV30 and TRBJ2-1, with TRBD2 matching over 10 bases. From germline, CDR1 is GTSNPN and CDR2 SVGIG (reference sequence). Germline trimming cut 4 bases from V and 4 bases from J; bases unmatched to any gene: 7. CDR3 length equals 15 residues. This CDR3 is CAWTIKLAGYNEQFF. In DNA, the CDR3 is TGTGCCTGGACCATCAAACTAGCGGGGTACAATGAGCAGTTCTTC. The variable domain in full, with the rest retrieved from reference TRBV30 and TRBJ2-1, is SQTIHQWPATLVQPVGSPLSLECTVEGTSNPNLYWYRQAAGRGLQLLFYSVGIGQISSEVPQNLSASRPQDRQFILSSKKLLLSDSGFYLCAWTIKLAGYNEQFFGPGTRLTVL.

The count of this clone is one. The chain couples TRBV5-4 to TRBJ2-4; D possibly uses TRBD1 or TRBD2 (6 bases each). Trimming took 4 bases from V and 6 from J, leaving 17 bases between them. CDR1 is SGHNT and CDR2 is YYREEE in the germline V gene (reference sequence). This CDR3 is built from 15 residues. Written as DNA, the CDR3 is TGTGCCAGCAGCCAGACAAGTGAGGGGGGAAACATTCAGTACTTC. Its translation is CASSQTSEGGNIQYF.

The chain employs TRBV4-3 and TRBJ2-7; 7 bases map to TRBD1. Germline V CDR1 and CDR2: LGHNA, YSLEER. CDR3 length: 14 amino acids. The junction had 3 bases not matched to a gene; V was cut back by 3 bases and J by 1 base. CDR3 amino acids: CASSQGQRSYEQYF. For the CDR3, the DNA is TGCGCCAGCAGCCAGGGACAGCGATCCTACGAGCAGTACTTC.

The V call is TRBV2, the J call TRBJ1-4; D is unresolved. The CDR3 totals 15 residues. Germline assignment: CDR1 SNHLY and CDR2 FYNNEI. Trimming cost V 4 bases and J 7 bases, with 16 bases left between them. DNA of the CDR3: TGTGCCAGCAGTGGGACCCCCGGGCGTTTTGAAAAACTGTTTTTT. This encodes CASSGTPGRFEKLFF.

This chain uses TRBV30 with TRBJ1-5; D ambiguous. The germline CDR1 and CDR2 sequences are GTSNPN and SVGIG (reference sequence). The CDR3 runs to 14 residues. V was shortened by 0 bases and J by 0 bases, with 6 bases between the two germline ends. CDR3 sequence (DNA): TGTGCCTGGAGTGTACAAAGTAGCAATCAGCCCCAGCATTTT. Its protein is CAWSVQSSNQPQHF. Full variable domain (remainder filled in from reference TRBV30 and TRBJ1-5): SQTIHQWPATLVQPVGSPLSLECTVEGTSNPNLYWYRQAAGRGLQLLFYSVGIGQISSEVPQNLSASRPQDRQFILSSKKLLLSDSGFYLCAWSVQSSNQPQHFGDGTRLSIL.

The genes are TRBV7-2 and TRBJ1-2; no definite D call. The CDR3 contains 14 residues. Germline V gene data show CDR1 as SGHTA and CDR2 as FQGNSA. The V gene lost 1 base and the J gene lost 4 bases, with 10 bases spanning the gap. The CDR3 DNA sequence: TGTGCCAGCAGCTTAGACGAGTTGTCCTATGGCTACACCTTC. This translates into CASSLDELSYGYTF.

The chain is built from TRBV20-1 and TRBJ1-1, with a possible D match to TRBD1 (6 bases). Trimming pared 6 bases from V and 6 bases from J, leaving 11 bases between. The CDR3 is 11 amino acids. Germline assignment: CDR1 DFQATT and CDR2 SNEGSKA (reference sequence). Here the CDR3 DNA reads TGCAGTGCCGAACAGGGCCCTGAAGCTTTCTTT. Encoded protein: CSAEQGPEAFF.

The chain combines TRBV30 with TRBJ1-1; tentative D call: TRBD1 (5 bases). Germline V lookup: CDR1 GTSNPN, CDR2 SVGIG (reference sequence). Trimming left V 0 bases short and J 9 bases short, with 11 bases between. The CDR3 loop spans 12 amino acids. The CDR3 loop is CAWSVPPGQAFF. The CDR3 DNA sequence: TGTGCCTGGAGTGTACCCCCAGGGCAAGCTTTCTTT.

This clone has only one observation. The chain employs TRBV5-4 and TRBJ2-5; the D is unclear. The CDR3 length is 12 residues. V lost 5 bases and J lost 5, with 10 bases in between. Germline V CDR1 and CDR2: SGHNT, YYREEE (reference sequence). The CDR3 here is CASSRRPETQYF. The CDR3 nucleotides read TGTGCCAGCAGTCGACGTCCCGAGACCCAGTACTTC.

The J gene is TRBJ1-2, the V gene TRBV18; 8 bases are a match to TRBD1. J was trimmed by 6 bases and V by 6 bases; bases with no gene match: 9. CDR3 length: 14 residues. Germline CDR1 and CDR2: KGHSH and LQKENI. Here the CDR3 DNA reads TGTGCCAGCTCGATCAGTCAGGGGGCGAATGGCTACACCTTC. It codes for CASSISQGANGYTF.

The chain uses TRBV30 and TRBJ2-5; D ambiguous. V shed 0 bases and J shed 4 bases, with 9 bases lying between them. The CDR3 covers 13 residues. The germline CDR1 and CDR2 sequences are GTSNPN and SVGIG (reference sequence). In DNA, the CDR3 is TGTGCCTGGAGTGTGGAGTGGGCAGAGACCCAGTACTTC. It specifies CAWSVEWAETQYF.

Regarding this clone: An end of the junction does not agree with germline; a read error may underlie this. The chain couples TRBV7-3 to TRBJ2-3, with 8 bases matching TRBD2. Germline-derived CDR1 and CDR2 are SGHTA and FQGTGA. CDR3 length equals 14 residues. In DNA form, the CDR3 reads TGTGCCAGCAGCTACCGGACTAGCAGAGATACGCAGTATTTT. Translated, it gives CASSYRTSRDTQYF.

The rearrangement uses TRBV28 and TRBJ2-6; no clear D gene. V lost 7 bases, J lost 0 bases, and 13 bases lay in between. Germline assignment: CDR1 MDHEN and CDR2 SYDVKM. This CDR3 is 16 amino acids long. The CDR3 DNA reads TGTGCCAGCAACCAGCAGGCGTCCTCTGGGGCCAACGTCCTGACTTTC. This encodes CASNQQASSGANVLTF.

J is TRBJ1-5 and V is TRBV11-2; 9 bases match TRBD1. V gave up 6 bases and J gave up 5 bases; unmatched junction bases: 5. The germline CDR1 and CDR2 sequences are SGHAT and FQNNGV. The CDR3 totals 14 residues. This CDR3 is CASSSTGGHQPQHF. The CDR3 nucleotides are TGTGCCAGCAGTTCGACAGGGGGACATCAGCCCCAGCATTTT.

J is TRBJ1-4 and V is TRBV6-1; D is perhaps TRBD1 (6 bases). The length of the CDR3 is 14 residues. The germline gives CDR1 MNHNS, CDR2 SASEGT. The germline V and J ends were trimmed by 5 bases and 6 bases, with 13 bases remaining between them. This chain's CDR3 is CASSNNRVYEKLFF. The DNA for the CDR3 is TGTGCCAGCAGTAATAACAGGGTTTATGAAAAACTGTTTTTT.